This T cell receptor (beta chain) was found in a study of T cell responses to AZD1222 COVID-19 vaccine. This clone was picked up one time. What it binds is unknown. General study findings and limits: Mostly white British, mostly female donors; authors suggested clonal diversity may be underestimated.

Data came from immunoSEQ multiplex PCR; TCRdb stores just in-frame clones and leaves some out. The sample shows about 130,000 clones, 90% of them seen only once. The source is an adult in good health. The source was peripheral blood, collected on day 0 of AZD1222 vaccination.

CDR3 region: CASSQDERGPYNEQFF. CDR3 sequence (DNA): TGCGCCAGCAGCCAAGATGAGAGGGGGCCCTACAATGAGCAGTTCTTC. The V gene is TRBV4-3, the J gene TRBJ2-1; 7 positions match TRBD1. The germline gives CDR1 LGHNA, CDR2 YSLEER. The CDR3 totals 16 residues. The V and J ends lost 0 bases and 2 bases, in that order; junction bases with no gene match: 4.